Following are 10 T cell receptor beta chains from one sample sequenced in a study of blood T cell repertoires in COVID-19. The table came from immunoSEQ multiplex PCR; TCRdb's copy has only in-frame clones and leaves some out. The data show 350,000 or so clones, with about 83% seen just once and 3% held by the top ten. The sample comprised peripheral blood. The receptor source for this set is a man aged 25 to 45 with active or convalescent COVID-19.

The V and J genes are TRBV6-5 and TRBJ2-1; possibly TRBD2 for D (5 bases). The germline V gene encodes CDR1 MNHEY and CDR2 SVGAGI. CDR3 length equals 15 residues. Trimming pared 6 bases from V and 5 bases from J, leaving 17 bases between. The CDR3 DNA follows: TGTGCCAGCAGACATAGCGCGAGAGTTAACAATGAGCAGTTCTTC. Encoded protein: CASRHSARVNNEQFF.

The chain is built from TRBV6-2 or TRBV6-3 and TRBJ2-7; D possibly corresponds to TRBD2 (5 bases). CDR3 length: 13 amino acids. V lost 0 bases and J lost 4, with 7 bases in between. Germline values: CDR1 MNHEY, CDR2 SVGEGT. The CDR3 protein is CASSYSSEYEQYF. CDR3 coding DNA: TGTGCCAGCAGTTACTCTAGCGAATACGAGCAGTACTTC.

The V call is TRBV5-6, the J call TRBJ2-1, with a possible D match to TRBD2 (5 bases). Per germline, CDR1 SGHDT and CDR2 YYEEEE. The CDR3 runs 15 residues. V was trimmed by 4 bases and J by 4 bases, leaving 15 bases between them. CDR3 sequence: CASSLTRVLYNEQFF. As DNA, the CDR3 is TGTGCCAGCAGCCTCACTAGGGTGCTTTACAATGAGCAGTTCTTC.

J is TRBJ2-7 and V is TRBV7-2, with a possible D match to TRBD1 (6 bases). This CDR3 contains 13 residues. The V end was cut by 5 bases, the J end by 5 bases, with 13 bases between. From germline, CDR1 is SGHTA and CDR2 FQGNSA. CDR3 DNA sequence: TGTGCCAGCAGCCGCGCAGGGGACCACGAGCAGTACTTC. It is translated as CASSRAGDHEQYF.

The chain employs TRBV24-1 and TRBJ1-2; 12 bases are shared with TRBD1. The J segment lost 8 bases and the V segment lost 3 bases, leaving 6 bases of the junction unmatched. The CDR3 length is 15 residues. Germline V gene lookup returns CDR1 KGHDR and CDR2 SFDVKD. CDR3 nucleotide sequence: TGTGCCACCAGTGATGGGGACAGGGGGCGAAGAGGCTACACCTTC. Protein product: CATSDGDRGRRGYTF.

The chain has TRBV21-1 and TRBJ1-3; TRBD1 is the table's D call, not checked against the DNA. TRBV21-1 is classified as a pseudogene. This CDR3 spans 17 amino acids. CDR3 sequence reads: CAGPHHGQGYSGNTIYF. In DNA, the CDR3 is TGTGCCGGACCCCACCATGGACAGGGCTACTCTGGAAACACCATATATTTT.

The chain carries TRBV5-4 and TRBJ1-2; D gene ambiguous. CDR1 and CDR2 (germline): SGHNT, YYREEE (reference sequence). Trimming pared 3 bases from V and 0 bases from J, leaving 15 bases between. This CDR3 has 16 residues. CDR3 sequence reads: CASSSTLRGANYGYTF. The CDR3 DNA reads as TGTGCCAGCAGCTCGACCCTCCGCGGAGCTAACTATGGCTACACCTTC.

This chain joins TRBV4-1 and TRBJ2-7, with TRBD2 matching over 11 bases. Germline values: CDR1 MGHRA, CDR2 YSYEKL. Losses at the gene ends were 5 bases for V and 4 bases for J; bases not matched to a gene: 10. The CDR3 has 16 amino acids. Here the CDR3 DNA reads TGCGCCAGCAGCGAAGTTAGCGGGGGGGCCTCATACGAGCAGTACTTC. Residues: CASSEVSGGASYEQYF.

The CDR3, as DNA: TGTGCCACCAGCAGAGGTGCGACGGGACAGACGAACACCGGGGAGCTGTTTTTT. It codes for CATSRGATGQTNTGELFF. The J gene is TRBJ2-2, the V gene TRBV15, with TRBD1 matching over 7 bases. The CDR3 totals 18 residues. Trimming took 1 base from V and 0 from J; bases not matched to a gene: 8. Per the germline V gene, CDR1 is LNHNV and CDR2 is YYDKDF (reference sequence). The complete variable domain, with remaining parts taken from reference TRBV15 and TRBJ2-2, reads DAMVIQNPRYQVTQFGKPVTLSCSQTLNHNVMYWYQQKSSQAPKLLFHYYDKDFNNEADTPDNFQSRRPNTSFCFLDIRSPGLGDTAMYLCATSRGATGQTNTGELFFGEGSRLTVL.

This chain joins TRBV13 and TRBJ2-3, with D possibly matching TRBD2 (5 bases). The V gene's germline CDR1 is PRHDT and CDR2 FYEKMQ (reference sequence). The CDR3 covers 16 residues. Trimming took 5 bases from V and 4 from J, leaving 19 bases between them. Here the CDR3 reads CASSTDLTLRADTQYF. CDR3 nucleotides: TGTGCCAGCAGCACGGACTTGACATTAAGAGCAGATACGCAGTATTTT. Full variable domain (missing parts from reference TRBV13 and TRBJ2-3): AAGVIQSPRHLIKEKRETATLKCYPIPRHDTVYWYQQGPGQDPQFLISFYEKMQSDKGSIPDRFSAQQFSDYHSELNMSSLELGDSALYFCASSTDLTLRADTQYFGPGTRLTVL.